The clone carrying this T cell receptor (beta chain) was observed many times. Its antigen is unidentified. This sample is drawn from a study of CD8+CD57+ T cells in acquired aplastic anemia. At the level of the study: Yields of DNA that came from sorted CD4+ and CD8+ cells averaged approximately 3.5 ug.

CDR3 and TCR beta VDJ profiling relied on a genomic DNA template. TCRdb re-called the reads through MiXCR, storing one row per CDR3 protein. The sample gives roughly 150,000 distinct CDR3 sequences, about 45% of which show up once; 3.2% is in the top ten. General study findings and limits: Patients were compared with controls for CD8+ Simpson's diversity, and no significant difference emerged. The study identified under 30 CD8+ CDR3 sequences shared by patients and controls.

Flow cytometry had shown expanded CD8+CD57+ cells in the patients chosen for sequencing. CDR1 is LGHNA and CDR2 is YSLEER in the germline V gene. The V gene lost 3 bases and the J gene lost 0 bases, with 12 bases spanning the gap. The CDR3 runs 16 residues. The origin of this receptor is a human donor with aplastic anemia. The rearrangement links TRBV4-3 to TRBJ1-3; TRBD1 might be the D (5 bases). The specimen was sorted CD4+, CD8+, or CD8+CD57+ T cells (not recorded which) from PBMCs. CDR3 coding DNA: TGCGCCAGCAGCCAGGTCCGGGGGAGCTCTGGAAACACCATATATTTT. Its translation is CASSQVRGSSGNTIYF.